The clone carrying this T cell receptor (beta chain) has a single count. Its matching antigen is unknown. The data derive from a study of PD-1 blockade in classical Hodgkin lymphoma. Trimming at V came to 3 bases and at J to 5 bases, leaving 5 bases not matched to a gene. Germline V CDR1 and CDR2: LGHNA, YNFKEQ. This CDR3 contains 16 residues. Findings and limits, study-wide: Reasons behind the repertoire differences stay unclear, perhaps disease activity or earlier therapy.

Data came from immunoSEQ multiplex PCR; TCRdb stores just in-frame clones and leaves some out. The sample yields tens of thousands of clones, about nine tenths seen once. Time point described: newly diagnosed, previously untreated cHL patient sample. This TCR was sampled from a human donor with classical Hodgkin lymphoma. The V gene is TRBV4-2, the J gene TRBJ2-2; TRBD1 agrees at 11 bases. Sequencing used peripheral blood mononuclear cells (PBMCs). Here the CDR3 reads CASSQGGQGGTGELFF. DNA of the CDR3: TGTGCCAGCAGCCAGGGGGGACAGGGGGGAACCGGGGAGCTGTTTTTT.